Listed below are T cell receptor beta chains from one sample, sequenced in a study of T cell repertoires in cytomegalovirus infection. TCRdb ran MiXCR on the reads and lists one entry per CDR3 protein. This table has under 150,000 distinct CDR3 sequences, roughly 9% appearing once. The source material was PBMCs. The receptors come from a human donor in good health (CMV status not recorded). Some clones in this sample may be carry-over from other donors' samples. Both conserved end residues are part of each CDR3. D genes are given only for firm matches. Clone sizes are given selectively: once, few, many, or a class where the clone is expanded.

len | abundance | j_gene | v_gene | d_gene | CDR3aa | CDR3nt
16 | few | TRBJ1-2 | TRBV3-1 | . | CASSSSGGRGNYGYTF | TGTGCCAGCAGCTCATCTGGGGGGAGAGGAAACTATGGCTACACCTTC
18 | few | TRBJ1-2 | TRBV12-3/TRBV12-4 | TRBD1 | CASSLAASIIEGAYGYTF | TGTGCCAGCAGTTTAGCGGCTTCCATAATTGAGGGGGCTTATGGCTACACCTTC
11 | few | TRBJ2-1 | TRBV29-1 | . | CSVRRWNEQFF | TGCAGCGTTAGAAGGTGGAATGAGCAGTTCTTC
14 | many | TRBJ2-3 | TRBV5-1 | . | CASSLDPGAGAQYF | TGCGCCAGCAGCTTGGATCCGGGAGCGGGCGCGCAGTATTTT
13 | many | TRBJ2-3 | TRBV2 | . | CASGGGPTDTQYF | TGTGCCAGCGGCGGGGGCCCAACAGATACGCAGTATTTT
15 | few | TRBJ1-1 | TRBV12-3/TRBV12-4 | TRBD1 | CASSSELDRVPEAFF | TGTGCCAGCAGTTCCGAGTTGGACAGGGTGCCTGAAGCTTTCTTT
14 | many | TRBJ2-2 | TRBV5-1 | . | CASTTDRHTGELFF | TGCGCCAGCACTACTGACAGGCACACCGGGGAGCTGTTTTTT
14 | many | TRBJ2-7 | TRBV12-3/TRBV12-4 | TRBD1 | CASSLGRGKNEQYF | TGTGCCAGCAGTTTGGGCAGGGGGAAGAACGAGCAGTACTTC
11 | . | TRBJ1-2 | TRBV3-1 | TRBD1 | CASSRTGAPLF | TGTGCCAGCAGCCGGACAGGGGCCCCCTTATTC
13 | . | TRBJ2-5 | TRBV20-1 | . | CSVLRGAQETQYF | TGCAGTGTTCTTCGGGGGGCTCAAGAGACCCAGTACTTC
16 | many | TRBJ2-1 | TRBV12-3/TRBV12-4 | TRBD1 | CASSLETGQLTNEQFF | TGTGCCAGCAGTTTAGAGACGGGACAGCTAACGAATGAGCAGTTCTTC
14 | . | TRBJ1-1 | TRBV6-1 | TRBD1 | CASRETRGLTEAFF | TGTGCCAGCAGAGAAACCAGGGGGCTTACTGAAGCTTTCTTT
16 | many | TRBJ2-1 | TRBV28 | TRBD1 | CASTGTGGKLGNEQFF | TGTGCCAGCACCGGGACAGGGGGAAAACTCGGAAATGAGCAGTTCTTC
13 | few | TRBJ2-7 | TRBV29-1 | TRBD1 | CSIPRDRKYEQYF | TGCAGTATCCCCCGGGACAGGAAGTACGAGCAGTACTTC
15 | . | TRBJ1-1 | TRBV20-1 | . | CSARWALGPNTEAFF | TGCAGTGCTAGATGGGCGCTCGGACCGAACACTGAAGCTTTCTTT
13 | many | TRBJ1-1 | TRBV4-1 | . | CASSRQSTTEAFF | TGCGCCAGCAGCCGACAATCCACCACTGAAGCTTTCTTT
12 | . | TRBJ2-5 | TRBV27 | . | CASDSEGETQYF | TGTGCCAGCGATTCTGAGGGAGAGACCCAGTACTTC
12 | many | TRBJ1-1 | TRBV2 | . | CASSVWNTEAFF | TGTGCCAGCAGTGTTTGGAACACTGAAGCTTTCTTT
16 | many | TRBJ1-5 | TRBV7-8 | TRBD1 | CASSPGTGSGNQPQHF | TGTGCCAGCAGCCCCGGGACAGGGAGTGGCAATCAGCCCCAGCATTTT
15 | few | TRBJ2-3 | TRBV20-1 | . | CSARSGTLGTDTQYF | TGCAGTGCTCGTTCCGGGACACTCGGGACAGATACGCAGTATTTT
13 | once | TRBJ1-1 | TRBV28 | . | CASHPGHDTEAFF | TGTGCCAGCCATCCGGGGCACGACACTGAAGCTTTCTTT
17 | few | TRBJ2-1 | TRBV12-3/TRBV12-4 | TRBD2 | CASSDPLAGGRIFEQFF | TGTGCCAGCAGCGACCCACTAGCGGGGGGACGTATATTTGAGCAGTTCTTC
18 | few | TRBJ1-6 | TRBV25-1 | . | CASSSPPGRGTGNSPLHF | TGTGCCAGCAGTTCTCCCCCGGGCAGGGGAACGGGAAATTCACCCCTCCACTTT
15 | many | TRBJ2-5 | TRBV6-2/TRBV6-3 | . | CASSRGGDGGWTQYF | TGTGCCAGCAGCCGGGGAGGCGACGGGGGATGGACCCAGTACTTC
17 | many | TRBJ2-7 | TRBV7-9 | TRBD2 | CASSSGTSGGLSYEQYF | TGTGCCAGCAGCTCCGGGACTAGCGGGGGCCTTTCCTACGAGCAGTACTTC
12 | few | TRBJ1-2 | TRBV5-1 | . | CASTDTGNGYTF | TGCGCCAGCACTGACACGGGGAATGGCTACACCTTC
14 | . | TRBJ1-4 | TRBV12-3/TRBV12-4 | . | CASTPDQGWEKLFF | TGTGCCAGCACCCCGGACCAGGGCTGGGAAAAACTGTTTTTT
16 | many | TRBJ2-3 | TRBV4-1 | TRBD2 | CASSWASGGATDTQYF | TGCGCCAGCAGCTGGGCTAGCGGGGGGGCCACGGATACGCAGTATTTT
16 | many | TRBJ1-3 | TRBV7-9 | . | CASSEGGPPTGNTIYF | TGTGCCAGCAGCGAGGGGGGGCCGCCCACTGGAAACACCATATATTTT
15 | many | TRBJ2-1 | TRBV4-1 | TRBD2 | CASRLIAGGGSEQFF | TGCGCCAGCAGACTGATTGCGGGGGGGGGGAGTGAGCAGTTCTTC
15 | many | TRBJ2-3 | TRBV12-3/TRBV12-4 | TRBD2 | CASSPPGAGLDTQYF | TGTGCCAGCAGCCCCCCCGGAGCGGGACTGGATACGCAGTATTTT
16 | many | TRBJ2-2 | TRBV11-2 | . | CASSLGSRSNTGELFF | TGTGCCAGCAGCTTAGGATCCAGGTCGAACACCGGGGAGCTGTTTTTT
15 | . | TRBJ2-1 | TRBV4-1 | TRBD2 | CASSQEREGHNEQFF | TGCGCCAGCAGCCAAGAAAGGGAGGGGCACAATGAGCAGTTCTTC
15 | few | TRBJ2-1 | TRBV29-1 | TRBD1 | CSVGDRAGSYNEQFF | TGCAGCGTGGGGGACAGGGCTGGATCCTACAATGAGCAGTTCTTC
13 | many | TRBJ2-7 | TRBV28 | . | CASSLLTGSEQYF | TGTGCCAGCAGTCTATTGACAGGTAGCGAGCAGTACTTC
14 | many | TRBJ1-1 | TRBV5-4 | . | CASRAETGNTEAFF | TGTGCCAGCAGGGCCGAGACAGGGAACACTGAAGCTTTCTTT
14 | many | TRBJ1-1 | TRBV6-1 | TRBD1 | CASSGRDRGLEAFF | TGTGCCAGCAGTGGCCGGGACAGGGGACTTGAAGCTTTCTTT
14 | few | TRBJ2-7 | TRBV2 | . | CASSDGPKYYEQYF | TGTGCCAGCAGTGATGGGCCGAAATACTACGAGCAGTACTTC
11 | many | TRBJ1-2 | TRBV6-1 | . | CASSELGGYTF | TGTGCCAGCAGTGAACTGGGTGGCTACACCTTC
16 | many | TRBJ2-3 | TRBV28 | TRBD1 | CASSLQGALGTDTQYF | TGTGCCAGCAGTTTACAGGGGGCTCTGGGCACAGATACGCAGTATTTT
14 | few | TRBJ1-5 | TRBV30 | . | CAWSVKGNGQPQHF | TGTGCCTGGAGTGTGAAAGGGAACGGTCAGCCCCAGCATTTT
14 | . | TRBJ1-6 | TRBV14 | . | CASSRNMGNSHLHF | TGTGCCAGCAGCCGCAACATGGGAAACTCACACCTCCACTTT
15 | many | TRBJ2-6 | TRBV12-3/TRBV12-4 | . | CASSLGSSGANVLTF | TGTGCCAGCAGTTTAGGCAGCTCTGGGGCCAACGTCCTGACTTTC
13 | few | TRBJ1-2 | TRBV2 | TRBD1 | CASAGTEIYGYTF | TGTGCCAGCGCCGGGACAGAGATATATGGCTACACCTTC
18 | . | TRBJ2-3 | TRBV6-5 | . | CASSSGTHADSSTDTQYF | TGTGCCAGCAGTTCCGGGACCCATGCTGACTCTAGCACAGATACGCAGTATTTT
15 | few | TRBJ2-1 | TRBV2 | TRBD2 | CASSEASGGYNEQFF | TGTGCCAGCAGTGAAGCTAGCGGGGGGTACAATGAGCAGTTCTTC
14 | . | TRBJ2-3 | TRBV2 | . | CASSVRLDTDTQYF | TGTGCCAGCAGTGTTCGCCTCGATACGGATACGCAGTATTTT
13 | many | TRBJ1-1 | TRBV19 | . | CASSKGGISEAFF | TGTGCCAGTTCAAAGGGTGGTATATCTGAAGCTTTCTTT